These T cell receptor beta chains were read from a single sample in a study of identical twins. TCRdb independently ran MiXCR on the 5' RACE reads; one entry per CDR3 protein. This sample has hundreds of thousands of distinct CDR3 sequences, with 8.6% found just once. This same sample was also taken into another study, of yellow fever vaccine responses in identical twins.

The sequenced sample consisted of PBMCs. These TCRs come from a woman aged 18-29 years in good health. Both conserved end residues are part of each CDR3. The size entry is marked missing in some rows and otherwise reads once, few, many or a size class.

CASGETSGSWNEQFF	TRBV4-2	NA	TRBJ2-1
CASSPTGLSSDTQYF	TRBV5-6	many	TRBJ2-3
CASRYGRALDTQYF	TRBV27	few	TRBJ2-3
CASSLEGGPTWDNEQFF	TRBV11-2	NA	TRBJ2-1
CASSLSRGDSYEQYF	TRBV7-9	NA	TRBJ2-7
CASSFPGGLVSYNEQFF	TRBV7-9	NA	TRBJ2-1
CASSLEYTGGEQFF	TRBV5-1	NA	TRBJ2-1
CAWSVLQGKGYEQYF	TRBV30	NA	TRBJ2-7
CASSFGSGVETQYF	TRBV5-1	many	TRBJ2-5
CASSVSSVGYEQYF	TRBV9	NA	TRBJ2-7
CASSLAATGSYEQYF	TRBV28	few	TRBJ2-7
CASSLGPSRDTSTDTQYF	TRBV11-1	NA	TRBJ2-3
CASSSVTLAGGPGTYNEQFF	TRBV11-2	few	TRBJ2-1
CASRNGGPSTDTQYF	TRBV6-2/TRBV6-3	many	TRBJ2-3
CASSLSATSTDTQYF	TRBV12-3/TRBV12-4	many	TRBJ2-3
CASRPNGQAWGYGYTF	TRBV12-3/TRBV12-4	once	TRBJ1-2
CASSFFGGTGSETQYF	TRBV7-2	few	TRBJ2-5
CASSLGVSGEGGELFF	TRBV7-2	NA	TRBJ2-2